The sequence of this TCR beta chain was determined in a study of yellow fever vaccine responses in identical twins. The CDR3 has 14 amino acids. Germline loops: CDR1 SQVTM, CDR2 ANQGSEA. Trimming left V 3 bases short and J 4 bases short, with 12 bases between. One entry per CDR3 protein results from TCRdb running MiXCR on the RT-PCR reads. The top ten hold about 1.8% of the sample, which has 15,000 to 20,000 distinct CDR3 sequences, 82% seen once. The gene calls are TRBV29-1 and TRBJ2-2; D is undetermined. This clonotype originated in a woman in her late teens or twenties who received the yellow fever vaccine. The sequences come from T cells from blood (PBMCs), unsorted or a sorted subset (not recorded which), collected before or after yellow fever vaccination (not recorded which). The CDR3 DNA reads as TGCAGCGTTGAGTCAGGCGAACTCACCGGGGAGCTGTTTTTT. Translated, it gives CSVESGELTGELFF.